Presented here are 21 T cell receptor beta chains from one specimen sequenced in a study of T cell repertoires in cytomegalovirus infection. TCRdb used MiXCR to reprocess the reads, holding one entry per CDR3 protein. The sample has fewer than 400,000 distinct CDR3 sequences, less than 20% seen once; the top ten hold 8.7%. The sequenced sample consisted of PBMCs. These receptors originate from a human donor in good health (CMV status not recorded). Some clones in this sample may be carry-over from other donors' samples.

This clonotype was counted ten times or more. The V gene is TRBV6-2 or TRBV6-3, the J gene TRBJ1-2; 9 nucleotides match TRBD1. The V and J ends lost 7 bases and 4 bases, in that order; junction bases with no gene match: 10. The CDR3 is made up of 15 amino acids. From germline, CDR1 is MNHEY and CDR2 SVGEGT. CDR3 sequence reads: CASTNLPGQGYGYTF. In DNA form, the CDR3 reads TGTGCCAGCACAAACCTGCCGGGACAGGGCTATGGCTACACCTTC.

The genes are TRBV11-2 and TRBJ2-1, with unresolved D. This CDR3 is 12 amino acids long. Germline lookup yields CDR1 SGHAT and CDR2 FQNNGV. The germline V and J ends were trimmed by 3 bases and 8 bases, with 8 bases remaining between them. This chain's CDR3 is CASSFGRHEQFF. CDR3 nucleotide sequence: TGTGCCAGCAGCTTTGGGCGCCATGAGCAGTTCTTC.

Comment on this clonotype: Germline is not matched at one junction end, which may reflect a read error. The rearrangement links TRBV27 to TRBJ1-5; no clear D gene. Germline CDR1 MNHEY, CDR2 SMNVEV (reference sequence). This CDR3 comprises 14 residues. For the CDR3, the DNA is TGTGCCAACAGTTTATCCCAGTTCGATCAGCCCCAGCATTTT. This gives the protein CANSLSQFDQPQHF.

The table lists this clonotype with many counts. The gene calls are TRBV7-9 and TRBJ1-5, with D unresolved. This CDR3 comprises 14 residues. With 5 bases removed from V and 1 base from J, the gap between germline ends came to 9 bases. CDR1 SEHNR and CDR2 FQNEAQ come from the germline V gene (reference sequence). This CDR3 is CASSPANSNQPQHF. The CDR3 DNA sequence: TGTGCCAGCAGCCCCGCCAACAGCAATCAGCCCCAGCATTTT. Based on the CDR3 plus reference TRBV7-9 and TRBJ1-5, the full variable domain is DTGVSQNPRHKITKRGQNVTFRCDPISEHNRLYWYRQTLGQGPEFLTYFQNEAQLEKSRLLSDRFSAERPKGSFSTLEIQRTEQGDSAMYLCASSPANSNQPQHFGDGTRLSIL.

Many counts were recorded for this clonotype. This chain links TRBV7-6 with TRBJ2-5; TRBD1 is a possible D gene (7 bases). The germline V gene has CDR1 SGHVS and CDR2 FNYEAQ. The CDR3 extends over 19 amino acids. Trimming took off 1 base at V and 1 base at J, with 22 bases between the two ends. CDR3 DNA sequence: TGTGCCAGCAGCTTAGTACTTGTGGGGAGGACAGGAGGCCAAGAGACCCAGTACTTC. Its translation is CASSLVLVGRTGGQETQYF. Supplemented by reference TRBV7-6 and TRBJ2-5, the full variable domain reads GAGVSQSPRYKVTKRGQDVALRCDPISGHVSLYWYRQALGQGPEFLTYFNYEAQQDKSGLPNDRFSAERPEGSISTLTIQRTEQRDSAMYRCASSLVLVGRTGGQETQYFGPGTRLLVL.

This clonotype was recorded many times. The chain combines TRBV7-9 with TRBJ2-3, with a possible D match to TRBD2 (5 bases). The V and J ends lost 3 bases and 1 base respectively, with 11 bases between them. The V gene's germline CDR1 is SEHNR and CDR2 FQNEAQ (reference sequence). The CDR3 loop spans 15 amino acids. The CDR3 is CASSFTGSRTDTQYF. The CDR3 coding sequence is TGTGCCAGCAGCTTTACGGGATCTCGCACAGATACGCAGTATTTT.

V usage is TRBV11-2 and J usage is TRBJ1-1, with a tentative D call TRBD1 (5 bases). The CDR3 length is 13 residues. Trimming left V 4 bases short and J 6 bases short, with 12 bases between. CDR1 is SGHAT and CDR2 is FQNNGV in the germline V gene. In nucleotides, the CDR3 is TGTGCCAGCAGCTCGAGAGCGGGGGCTGAAGCTTTCTTT. Translating gives CASSSRAGAEAFF.

This clonotype occurred many times. The chain joins TRBV7-2 to TRBJ1-2; the D is unclear. V was shortened by 2 bases and J by 2 bases, with 9 bases between the two germline ends. CDR1 SGHTA and CDR2 FQGNSA come from the germline V gene. The CDR3 runs to 14 residues. CDR3 sequence reads: CASSLRAANYGYTF. CDR3 DNA sequence: TGTGCCAGCAGCTTACGTGCGGCAAACTATGGCTACACCTTC. The entire variable domain, with the rest obtained from reference TRBV7-2 and TRBJ1-2, is as follows: GAGVSQSPSNKVTEKGKDVELRCDPISGHTALYWYRQSLGQGLEFLIYFQGNSAPDKSGLPSDRFSAERTGGSVSTLTIQRTQQEDSAVYLCASSLRAANYGYTFGSGTRLTVV.

V usage is TRBV30 and J usage is TRBJ1-1, with D tentatively TRBD1 (6 bases). CDR1 is GTSNPN and CDR2 is SVGIG in the germline V gene (reference sequence). V dropped 4 bases and J dropped 0 bases, with 15 bases sitting between them. This CDR3 has 15 residues. Written as DNA, the CDR3 is TGTGCCTGGATGGAAAAAACAGGGATGAACACTGAAGCTTTCTTT. It specifies CAWMEKTGMNTEAFF.

This clonotype was observed many times. The chain recombines TRBV11-2 with TRBJ2-1, with TRBD2 matching 11 bases. Germline CDR1 SGHAT, CDR2 FQNNGV. This CDR3 region has 16 residues. V shed 4 bases, J shed 5 bases, and the junction held 7 bases outside the gene matches. As DNA, the CDR3 is TGTGCCAGCAGCTACCGACTAGCGGGGTTAAACAATGAGCAGTTCTTC. The encoded protein is CASSYRLAGLNNEQFF.

This clonotype was seen many times. The chain recombines TRBV12-3 or TRBV12-4 with TRBJ2-1, with D maybe TRBD1 (6 bases). V lost 5 bases to trimming and J lost 4 bases, with 9 bases between them. This CDR3 is built from 13 residues. In DNA form, the CDR3 reads TGTGCCAGCAGTCACGGACAGTACAATGAGCAGTTCTTC. Protein: CASSHGQYNEQFF.

The rearrangement links TRBV25-1 to TRBJ2-1, with TRBD2 identical over 10 bases. V trimming: 8 bases; J trimming: 4 bases; junction bases outside the gene matches: 8. The CDR3 is 15 amino acids. Germline values: CDR1 MGHDK, CDR2 SYGVNS. The CDR3 loop is CASAGAGGVYNEQFF. Here the CDR3 DNA reads TGTGCCAGCGCAGGAGCGGGAGGGGTTTACAATGAGCAGTTCTTC. Complete variable domain (other parts from reference TRBV25-1 and TRBJ2-1): EADIYQTPRYLVIGTGKKITLECSQTMGHDKMYWYQQDPGMELHLIHYSYGVNSTEKGDLSSESTVSRIRTEHFPLTLESARPSHTSQYLCASAGAGGVYNEQFFGPGTRLTVL.

This chain joins TRBV10-3 and TRBJ2-7; D possibly uses TRBD1 or TRBD2 (9 bases each). There are 16 residues in the CDR3. V was clipped by 10 bases and J by 6 bases, with 28 bases between them. CDR1 ENHRY and CDR2 SYGVKD come from the germline V gene. The CDR3 protein is CATRDLAGQGGSEQYF. As DNA, the CDR3 is TGTGCCACCAGAGACCTAGCGGGACAGGGAGGGTCCGAGCAGTACTTC.

This clonotype was counted many times. The chain recombines TRBV7-2 with TRBJ2-7; D is unclear. The V gene's germline CDR1 is SGHTA and CDR2 FQGNSA. This CDR3 is built from 11 residues. Trimming pared 4 bases from V and 9 bases from J, leaving 10 bases between. The chain's CDR3 is CASSSAERQYF. The CDR3 DNA reads as TGTGCCAGCAGCTCCGCTGAGCGGCAGTACTTC.

This clonotype was picked up a small number of times. The rearrangement links TRBV19 to TRBJ2-7; the D is unclear. V lost 1 base and J 6 bases, leaving 10 bases between the germline ends. The CDR3 extends over 13 amino acids. Germline values: CDR1 LNHDA, CDR2 SQIVND (reference sequence). Here the CDR3 reads CASSIGSSAEQYF. The CDR3 DNA reads TGTGCCAGTAGTATAGGGTCGTCCGCCGAGCAGTACTTC.

The sample holds a few counts of this clonotype. This rearrangement joins TRBV7-6 to TRBJ1-4; D remains ambiguous. The CDR3 is made up of 15 amino acids. Germline V lookup: CDR1 SGHVS, CDR2 FNYEAQ. The germline V and J ends were trimmed by 3 bases and 2 bases, with 10 bases remaining between them. The CDR3, as DNA: TGTGCCAGCAGCTTTCGGGCAGGTACTAATGAAAAACTGTTTTTT. Translated, it gives CASSFRAGTNEKLFF. The full variable domain, its missing parts supplied by reference TRBV7-6 and TRBJ1-4, is GAGVSQSPRYKVTKRGQDVALRCDPISGHVSLYWYRQALGQGPEFLTYFNYEAQQDKSGLPNDRFSAERPEGSISTLTIQRTEQRDSAMYRCASSFRAGTNEKLFFGSGTQLSVL.

V gene TRBV6-2 or TRBV6-3 combines with J gene TRBJ2-1; the match to TRBD1 covers 7 bases. With V trimmed by 2 bases and J by 7 bases, 5 bases remained unmatched. Per the germline V gene, CDR1 is MNHEY and CDR2 is SVGEGT. CDR3 size: 14 residues. This chain's CDR3 is CASSYRGRGNEQFF. The CDR3, as DNA: TGTGCCAGCAGTTACAGGGGGCGCGGTAATGAGCAGTTCTTC.

This clonotype was detected a few times. The rearrangement uses TRBV12-3 or TRBV12-4 and TRBJ1-4; tentatively, D is TRBD1 (6 bases). This CDR3 spans 14 amino acids. Trimming pared 6 bases from V and 7 bases from J, leaving 15 bases between. CDR3 nucleotide sequence: TGTGCCAGCAGCCCGAGGGGGTTGGCTGAAAAACTGTTTTTT. Translated, it gives CASSPRGLAEKLFF.

This chain connects TRBV7-7 to TRBJ2-5, with 7 bases matching TRBD1. V shed 4 bases and J 4 bases; nucleotides not matched to a gene: 6. The CDR3 consists of 14 residues. Germline CDR1 is SSHAT and CDR2 is FNYEAQ (reference sequence). DNA of the CDR3: TGTGCCAGCAGCTCGACAGGGATCAGAGAGACCCAGTACTTC. Translating it yields CASSSTGIRETQYF.

The genes are TRBV6-2 or TRBV6-3 and TRBJ1-1; D not resolved. V shed 2 bases and J shed 5 bases, with 9 bases lying between them. The CDR3 has 13 residues. CDR1 and CDR2 (germline): MNHEY, SVGEGT. Here the CDR3 DNA reads TGTGCCAGCAGTTACGGGCCGGGTACTGAAGCTTTCTTT. It translates to CASSYGPGTEAFF.

The chain has TRBV20-1 and TRBJ2-5; D unresolved. Germline loops: CDR1 DFQATT, CDR2 SNEGSKA (reference sequence). Trimming took off 0 bases at V and 2 bases at J, with 10 bases between the two ends. This CDR3 is built from 14 residues. For the CDR3, the DNA is TGCAGTGCTAGAGACCTGACCCGTCAAGAGACCCAGTACTTC. It translates to CSARDLTRQETQYF.